This T cell receptor (beta chain) was observed in a study of PD-1 blockade in mismatch repair-deficient tumors (dated by TCRdb to between 2016 and 2019). Regarding the complete study: Between September 2013 and September 2016, the trial enrolled 86 consecutive patients with roughly 13 mismatch repair-deficient cancer types, every one of whom had been previously treated and was progressing. Tumor-associated T cell clones in the peripheral blood of patients responding to PD-1 blockade were tracked using deep sequencing of TCR CDR3 regions.

To prepare the library, the immunoSEQ multiplex PCR assay was applied. TCRdb retrieved this table from immuneACCESS and kept in-frame rearrangements only. Not all clones are present; in checked studies, unresolved V genes account for under half, and no reason is known for the remainder. The table for this sample lists under 85,000 clones; 70% to 85% of them were counted only once. The ten biggest clones cover roughly 5% of the sample. The CDR3 spans 17 residues, from the cysteine through the phenylalanine. The retained sequence is limited to the CDR3, 51 bases, with the frame set at the first base. Between the V and J ends, shortened by 5 bases and 1 base respectively, the junction contains 17 bases. In the germline V gene, CDR1 corresponds to SGHTA and CDR2 to FQGNSA. What the work shows at the level of the full study, not this receptor alone: After pembrolizumab, tumor-resident clones, which were often undetectable in blood before treatment, expanded rapidly and then contracted, generally ahead of radiologic responses.

For each enrolled patient, mismatch repair deficiency was established using either polymerase chain reaction or immunohistochemistry. TCR sequencing was performed for a few patients who responded to pembrolizumab therapy. The phase II trial prospectively tested pembrolizumab PD-1 blockade in advanced mismatch repair-deficient cancers regardless of tissue of origin. Peripheral blood T cell samples were collected serially, before PD-1 blockade began and at several time points afterward. Blood sampling times were reported as weeks after the first pembrolizumab dose. Details on this clone: What this receptor recognizes is not known. The input lacks base qualities; no much larger clone sits a single base away.

Material: peripheral blood, obtained 2 weeks after starting pembrolizumab. This chain joins TRBV7-2 to TRBJ2-2; the D gene assignment is perhaps TRBD1 or TRBD2, with each matching 5 bases. This TCR came from an adult with mismatch repair-deficient cancer. Read as DNA, the sequence is TGTGCCAGCAGCGCATCGACGGGACCTTGGAACACCGGGGAGCTGTTTTTT. This gives the protein CASSASTGPWNTGELFF.